Each of the 25 T cell receptor beta chains below was sequenced from the same sample in a study of T cells in Graves' hyperthyroidism and ophthalmopathy. There were TCR beta CDR3 regions amplified from RNA transcripts. An initial round of RT-PCR targeting the TCR CDR3 relied on the HTBI primer set. TCRdb independently ran MiXCR on the multiplex PCR reads; one entry per CDR3 protein. The sample records about 410,000 distinct CDR3 sequences, approximately 14% being singletons. Sequenced sample: blood. Source of these receptors: a young man with Graves' ophthalmopathy.

This clonotype came up many times. The rearrangement joins TRBV5-1 to TRBJ2-1; 11 positions agree with TRBD2. The CDR3 extends over 18 amino acids. The J segment lost 6 bases and the V segment lost 2 bases, leaving 13 bases of the junction unmatched. Looked up from germline, CDR1 is SGHRS and CDR2 is YFSETQ. The CDR3 loop is CASSFLPSGGSIFNEQFF. The CDR3 DNA sequence: TGCGCCAGCAGCTTTCTCCCTAGCGGGGGGTCTATATTCAATGAGCAGTTCTTC. Using reference TRBV5-1 and TRBJ2-1 for the parts outside the CDR3, the full variable domain is KAGVTQTPRYLIKTRGQQVTLSCSPISGHRSVSWYQQTPGQGLQFLFEYFSETQRNKGNFPGRFSGRQFSNSRSEMNVSTLELGDSALYLCASSFLPSGGSIFNEQFFGPGTRLTVL.

This clonotype was observed many times. The V gene is TRBV6-2 or TRBV6-3, the J gene TRBJ2-7, with D perhaps matching TRBD1 (5 bases). Germline V lookup: CDR1 MNHEY, CDR2 SVGEGT. The CDR3 loop spans 16 amino acids. V was trimmed by 5 bases and J by 2 bases, leaving 19 bases between them. In DNA, the CDR3 is TGTGCCAGCAGTCCCCGCTACAGGCTTCAGCCCTACGAGCAGTACTTC. It is translated as CASSPRYRLQPYEQYF.

At least ten counts were recorded for this clonotype. This rearrangement joins TRBV20-1 to TRBJ2-7, with 15 nucleotides matching TRBD2. CDR1 and CDR2 (germline): DFQATT, SNEGSKA (reference sequence). J gave up 4 bases and V 4 bases, and 5 bases lay outside the gene matches. The CDR3 is 15 amino acids. DNA for the CDR3: TGCAGTGCTAAACACGGGACTAGCGGGGGGTACGAGCAGTACTTC. Translation gives CSAKHGTSGGYEQYF.

This clonotype was found many times. The chain has TRBV27 and TRBJ1-1; D call uncertain. CDR1 is MNHEY and CDR2 is SMNVEV in the germline V gene (reference sequence). The CDR3 is 16 residues long. V was trimmed by 3 bases and J by 6 bases, leaving 20 bases between them. CDR3 coding DNA: TGTGCCAGCAGTTTGGTGGGGTGGGGATGGATGGCTGAAGCTTTCTTT. This sequence encodes CASSLVGWGWMAEAFF.

This clonotype showed up many times. The rearrangement links TRBV5-1 to TRBJ2-3; the D gene is possibly TRBD2 (5 bases). Trimming left V 0 bases short and J 1 base short, with 6 bases between. CDR3 size: 14 residues. Germline V CDR1 and CDR2: SGHRS, YFSETQ. CDR3 region: CASSLVEGTDTQYF. CDR3 DNA sequence: TGCGCCAGCAGCTTGGTGGAGGGCACAGATACGCAGTATTTT.

This clonotype occurred many times. The rearrangement uses TRBV2 and TRBJ2-3; 7 positions match TRBD2. The CDR3 is 14 amino acids. The V and J ends lost 5 bases and 6 bases, in that order; junction bases with no gene match: 8. CDR1 is SNHLY and CDR2 is FYNNEI in the germline V gene. The CDR3 here is CASSPTSPPDTQYF. In DNA form, the CDR3 reads TGTGCCAGCAGTCCGACTAGCCCTCCCGATACGCAGTATTTT.

This clonotype was counted at least ten times. V gene TRBV5-1 combines with J gene TRBJ1-1; D unclear. Germline loops: CDR1 SGHRS, CDR2 YFSETQ. This CDR3 has 14 residues. The ends were cut back, 2 bases at V and 1 base at J, with 9 bases in the middle. This CDR3 is CASSFRTPNTEAFF. In nucleotides, the CDR3 is TGCGCCAGCAGCTTCAGGACCCCGAACACTGAAGCTTTCTTT.

The table lists this clonotype with many counts. This chain joins TRBV28 and TRBJ2-7; D could derive from TRBD1 or TRBD2 (6 bases each). V lost 2 bases, J lost 3 bases, and 20 bases lay in between. The CDR3 loop spans 17 amino acids. Germline CDR1 and CDR2: MDHEN and SYDVKM. The DNA for the CDR3 is TGTGCCAGCAGTTTAAGGGGGGATCCCACTGGAAGCTACGAGCAGTACTTC. It yields the protein CASSLRGDPTGSYEQYF.

This clonotype was seen repeatedly, ten times or more. V and J are TRBV11-2 and TRBJ2-5; the D is unclear. The CDR3 has 14 residues. The V gene lost 0 bases and the J gene lost 3 bases, with 8 bases spanning the gap. Germline V lookup: CDR1 SGHAT, CDR2 FQNNGV. The CDR3 region is CASSLEGQEETQYF. In DNA, the CDR3 is TGTGCCAGCAGCTTAGAAGGGCAAGAAGAGACCCAGTACTTC.

This clonotype was observed at least ten times. The CDR3 is CASSPQLLGSGNTIYF. The CDR3, as DNA: TGTGCCAGCAGTCCTCAACTCCTGGGATCTGGAAACACCATATATTTT. The V and J genes are TRBV12-3 or TRBV12-4 and TRBJ1-3; D uncertain. CDR3 length: 16 residues. V was shortened by 5 bases and J by 1 base, with 15 bases between the two germline ends.

This clonotype appeared many times. The rearrangement joins TRBV3-1 to TRBJ2-1; 9 bases align to TRBD2. The CDR3 contains 16 residues. V lost 5 bases and J lost 2; bases outside the gene matches: 7. Germline-derived CDR1 and CDR2 are LGHDT and YNNKEL (reference sequence). The CDR3 bases are TGTGCCAGCAGCTGGGCTAGCGGGATACCCTACAATGAGCAGTTCTTC. Protein: CASSWASGIPYNEQFF.

This CDR3 reads CASSPRQLRNTEAFF. The CDR3 nucleotides are TGCGCCAGCAGCCCGAGACAGCTCCGGAACACTGAAGCTTTCTTT. The chain has TRBV4-1 and TRBJ1-1; a weak D match, TRBD1 (5 bases). This CDR3 has 15 residues. Trimming took 4 bases from V and 1 from J, leaving 13 bases between them. Germline V CDR1 and CDR2: MGHRA, YSYEKL.

V usage is TRBV6-5 and J usage is TRBJ2-7; D uncertain. Per germline, CDR1 MNHEY and CDR2 SVGAGI. Trimming stripped 6 bases from V and 0 bases from J, with 15 bases between. CDR3 length: 15 amino acids. CDR3 nucleotides: TGTGCCAGCAGACTCAAGTACCTTAACTCCTACGAGCAGTACTTC. Amino acid sequence: CASRLKYLNSYEQYF.

This clonotype has a handful of counts. This clone may be a read error of a much larger clone one base away. This chain joins TRBV27 and TRBJ1-1, with 7 bases fitting TRBD1. The CDR3 contains 19 residues. Trimming removed 2 bases from V and 0 bases from J; junction bases left unmatched: 15. Germline V gene sequence: CDR1 MNHEY, CDR2 SMNVEV (reference sequence). The CDR3 DNA reads TGTGCCAGCAGTTTACTCGGAAGCCACCGCGGGACAGTGAACACTGAAGCTTTCTTT. Amino acids: CASSLLGSHRGTVNTEAFF.

This clonotype was picked up many times. The rearrangement uses TRBV11-2 and TRBJ2-3; D call uncertain. The germline V gene encodes CDR1 SGHAT and CDR2 FQNNGV. V gave up 5 bases and J gave up 2 bases, with 11 bases separating them. The CDR3 consists of 14 residues. The CDR3 bases are TGTGCCAGCAGCCCTCTGGCCAACACAGATACGCAGTATTTT. Translating gives CASSPLANTDTQYF.

The rearrangement uses TRBV7-9 and TRBJ1-3; perhaps TRBD1 as D (5 bases). V lost 2 bases and J lost 0, with 11 bases in between. The CDR3 has 16 residues. Germline-derived CDR1 and CDR2 are SEHNR and FQNEAQ (reference sequence). The CDR3 DNA follows: TGTGCCAGCAGCTTACCGACAGCGATCTCTGGAAACACCATATATTTT. The encoded protein is CASSLPTAISGNTIYF.

This clonotype was picked up a small number of times. The V and J genes are TRBV29-1 and TRBJ2-5, with 8 nucleotides matching TRBD2. CDR1 and CDR2 (germline): SQVTM, ANQGSEA. This CDR3 spans 14 amino acids. After removal of 4 bases from V and 1 base from J, the junction contained 5 bases not matched to a gene. CDR3 nucleotides: TGCAGCGTTGGGACTAGCAGGACCCAAGAGACCCAGTACTTC. It is translated as CSVGTSRTQETQYF.

Written as DNA, the CDR3 is TGTGCCAGCAGAAATAACCTGGCTTCTCCCTATGGCTACACCTTC. Amino acid sequence: CASRNNLASPYGYTF. The rearrangement joins TRBV6-1 to TRBJ1-2; no definite D call. This CDR3 has 15 amino acids. Germline V gene lookup returns CDR1 MNHNS and CDR2 SASEGT. V was shortened by 6 bases and J by 4 bases, with 18 bases between the two germline ends.

This clonotype was seen many times. The CDR3 region has the DNA TGCGCCAGCAGCTCCCTTAGCGGGGGGGCCCGGGAGCAGTTCTTC. This codes for CASSSLSGGAREQFF. This chain uses TRBV5-1 with TRBJ2-1, with 11 nucleotides matching TRBD2. V gave up 3 bases and J gave up 10 bases; unmatched junction bases: 9. This CDR3 has 15 residues. Germline CDR1 and CDR2: SGHRS and YFSETQ.

Many counts were recorded for this clonotype. This chain uses TRBV6-1 with TRBJ1-1; tentative D call: TRBD1 (5 bases). Trimming took 6 bases from V and 5 from J, leaving 13 bases between them. Germline CDR1 MNHNS, CDR2 SASEGT. The CDR3 extends over 13 amino acids. Written as DNA, the CDR3 is TGTGCCAGCAGGGAGGACATCGGGACTGAAGCTTTCTTT. Protein sequence: CASREDIGTEAFF.

A few counts support this clonotype. The genes are TRBV9 and TRBJ2-5, with D hard to call. V lost 5 bases, J lost 5 bases, and 10 bases lay in between. Germline V CDR1 and CDR2: SGDLS, YYNGEE. The CDR3 contains 12 residues. CDR3 amino acids: CASSRTSETQYF. The DNA of the CDR3 is TGTGCCAGCAGTCGGACCTCGGAGACCCAGTACTTC.

This clonotype was seen at least ten times. V is TRBV10-3 and J is TRBJ2-5, with TRBD1 matching over 7 bases. The germline CDR1 and CDR2 sequences are ENHRY and SYGVKD. V was clipped by 4 bases and J by 5 bases; unmatched bases: 7. The CDR3 has 14 residues. CDR3 loop: CAISVQGEFETQYF. CDR3 coding DNA: TGTGCCATCAGTGTCCAGGGGGAGTTCGAGACCCAGTACTTC.

This clonotype occurred many times. The CDR3 region is CASSYSSAAPTGELFF. CDR3 sequence (DNA): TGTGCCAGCAGTTACTCGAGCGCAGCCCCCACCGGGGAGCTGTTTTTT. V is TRBV6-5 and J is TRBJ2-2; no definite D call. Germline assignment: CDR1 MNHEY and CDR2 SVGAGI. V was trimmed by 0 bases and J by 4 bases, leaving 12 bases between them. The CDR3 runs to 16 residues.

Ten or more counts support this clonotype. The gene calls are TRBV5-1 and TRBJ2-3; D perhaps matches TRBD2 (6 bases). CDR1 is SGHRS and CDR2 is YFSETQ in the germline V gene. The CDR3 totals 14 residues. V lost 4 bases and J 2 bases, leaving 11 bases between the germline ends. The CDR3 reads CASSPGLLTDTQYF. Written as DNA, the CDR3 is TGCGCCAGCAGCCCGGGACTGCTCACAGATACGCAGTATTTT.

This clonotype has at least ten counts. J is TRBJ1-5 and V is TRBV12-3 or TRBV12-4; 8 positions match TRBD1. Trimming took 1 base from V and 0 from J; bases not matched to a gene: 5. The CDR3 spans 17 residues. CDR3 coding DNA: TGTGCCAGCAGTTTAGGGGACAGGAGAAATAGCAATCAGCCCCAGCATTTT. Translation gives CASSLGDRRNSNQPQHF.